This T cell receptor (beta chain) was identified during a study of blood T cells in healthy people across ages (dated by TCRdb to 2014 to 2015). Concerning the study at large: Template switching captured roughly one uniquely barcoded TCR beta cDNA molecule per two T cells in model experiments. The study measured age-related changes in TCR beta repertoire diversity using deep sequencing normalized with unique cDNA molecular identifiers. Using the same blood draw, the study looked at two additional independent replicas of 1 million unique cDNA reads for two donors, one aged 18 to 30 and the other aged 80 or older. To avoid experimental bias, donors of different ages were distributed randomly across sequencing lanes. The donors were divided into four age groups: young (average around 16 years), middle-aged (around 37), aged (approximately 62) and long-lived (about 79). The study at large found these results: As age increased, observed TCR beta diversity per million T cells dropped in a roughly linear way, and a significant reduction was already evident by age 40. The percentage of naive T cells measured by flow cytometry correlated strongly with observed TCR beta diversity. Because the CMV infection status of the donors was unknown, age-related changes in expanded clonotypes may potentially have been confounded. Total diversity estimates from one million sequenced T cells were considered lower bounds and underestimates. Conclusive comparison of naive and antigen-experienced compartments was prevented by the profiling of bulk unsorted PBMCs. The long-lived group showed more naive CD4+ T cells, fewer expanded clones and increased TCR diversity than the aged group, suggesting age selection.

A note on this clonotype: Its antigen specificity is not known. No much larger clone exists at a distance of one base, and base qualities are not known.

Preparation of the library involved 5' RACE. Sequenced on an Illumina HiSeq 2500. A second PCR of roughly 6 to 12 cycles was run with a J-beta primer mix and a sample-barcoded 5' primer. Each TCR beta cDNA molecule received a unique molecular identifier from a template-switch 5' adaptor carrying 12 random nucleotides. Each sample yielded at least 2.5 million CDR3-containing paired-end reads. All of the RNA was converted into first-strand cDNA using the Mint cDNA synthesis kit, with a TRBC-specific oligonucleotide serving as the primer. Following uracil-DNA glycosylase treatment, all cDNA underwent a first 18-cycle PCR with the universal primers M1SS and BC2_uni_R. In the authors' own workflow: Each sample was normalized by randomly selecting 1 million high-quality reads, each carrying a distinct molecular identifier. Reads with shared molecular identifiers were discarded instead of being binned into consensus sequences. CDR3 identification, clonotype clustering and error correction used MiTCR with a Q25 quality threshold and the strictest error-elimination algorithm. A nonparametric unseen species model with Euler transformation was used to estimate lower-bound total TCR beta diversity. TCRdb reprocessed the public reads (quality trimming at Q25 with fastp, clone calling with MiXCR) and kept in-frame beta chains. Identical CDR3 proteins give one entry, which carries the most common genes and DNA. TCRdb, not the original authors, processed these V and J calls. This sample comprises about 640,000 distinct CDR3 sequences, 25% to 35% of them detected only once. The ten largest clones capture 15% to 19% of the sample.

Donors were a few dozen systemically healthy Caucasian individuals from Russia aged roughly 6 to 90 years. Around 10 milliliters of peripheral blood were collected from each donor into EDTA-treated Vacutainer tubes. Ficoll-Paque density-gradient centrifugation was used to isolate PBMCs, with at least 6.5 million per sample. Trizol reagent was used to extract total RNA from PBMCs, with at least 6 micrograms per sample. For every donor, an aliquot of PBMCs went through flow cytometry to measure the percentages of naive CD45RAhigh/CD27high T cells. The germline V end is reduced by 5 bases and the J end by 7 bases; junction bases left unmatched: 8. The CDR3 runs 13 amino acids, cysteine and phenylalanine included. Only CDR3 DNA is held: 39 bases, read in frame from base 1. CDR1 and CDR2 were assigned from the germline V gene as SGHTA and FQGTGA.

The receptor's source is an elderly woman in good health. The sequencing sample was made of blood. The chain is encoded by TRBV7-3 joined to TRBJ2-7, and TRBD2 aligns with 7 junction nucleotides. Here the CDR3 is given as CASSNGGRDEQYF. The DNA is TGTGCCAGCAGCAACGGGGGGAGGGATGAGCAGTACTTC. The full variable domain, completed from the reference TRBV7-3 and TRBJ2-7 proteins outside the CDR3, reads GAGVSQTPSNKVTEKGKYVELRCDPISGHTALYWYRQSLGQGPEFLIYFQGTGAADDSGLPNDRFFAVRPEGSVSTLKIQRTERGDSAVYLCASSNGGRDEQYFGPGTRLTVT.